Listed here is a single T cell receptor beta chain. Its antigen is not known. Germline CDR1 reads MNHEY; CDR2 reads SVGAGI. The V and J ends lost 5 bases and 7 bases respectively, with 15 bases between them. The CDR3 runs to 15 residues. These data belong to a study of OX40 agonist ivuxolimab in advanced cancers. The study, taken as a whole, reports: Researchers did not determine the expanded peripheral T cells' antigen specificity. Among the lowest peripheral clonal expansion occurred in 0.1-3.0 mg/kg partial responders.

The protocol was immunoSEQ multiplex PCR, while the TCRdb copy is restricted to in-frame clones and leaves out a portion. This table has around 19,000 clones, less than 75% appearing once. Specimen: CD4+ or CD8+ T cells sorted from blood, collected in a trial of the OX40 agonist ivuxolimab. The genes are TRBV6-5 and TRBJ1-6; no clear D gene. The receptor was isolated from an adult with an advanced solid tumor such as melanoma, head and neck, liver or kidney cancer. The CDR3, as DNA: TGTGCCAGCAGTCCTACGCTCGAACTGAATTCACCCCTCCACTTT. Residues: CASSPTLELNSPLHF.